This T cell receptor (beta chain) was sequenced for a study of CD8 T cells in ankylosing spondylitis. Study findings and constraints: CD8+ by phenotype, disease-linked clones were relatively rare in peripheral blood. Among TCR beta sequences, a motif of under ten highly homologous variants appeared characteristic of ankylosing spondylitis blood.

The CDR3 runs 15 residues. In germline, CDR1 is SGHRS, CDR2 YFSETQ. The ends were cut back, 4 bases at V and 1 base at J, with 12 bases in the middle. One entry per CDR3 protein results from TCRdb running MiXCR on the 5' RACE reads. The repertoire holds approximately 540,000 distinct CDR3 sequences, with roughly 13% as singletons. In its sample, this clonotype was seen a few times. Its antigen is undetermined. Sequenced: blood, either unsorted or a sorted T cell fraction (not recorded which). V is TRBV5-1 and J is TRBJ1-5; a possible D gene is TRBD1 (5 bases). This receptor was identified in a male donor with ankylosing spondylitis. In nucleotides, the CDR3 is TGCGCCAGCAGCCCGGGACCGGTGAGCAATCAGCCCCAGCATTTT. Its translation is CASSPGPVSNQPQHF.